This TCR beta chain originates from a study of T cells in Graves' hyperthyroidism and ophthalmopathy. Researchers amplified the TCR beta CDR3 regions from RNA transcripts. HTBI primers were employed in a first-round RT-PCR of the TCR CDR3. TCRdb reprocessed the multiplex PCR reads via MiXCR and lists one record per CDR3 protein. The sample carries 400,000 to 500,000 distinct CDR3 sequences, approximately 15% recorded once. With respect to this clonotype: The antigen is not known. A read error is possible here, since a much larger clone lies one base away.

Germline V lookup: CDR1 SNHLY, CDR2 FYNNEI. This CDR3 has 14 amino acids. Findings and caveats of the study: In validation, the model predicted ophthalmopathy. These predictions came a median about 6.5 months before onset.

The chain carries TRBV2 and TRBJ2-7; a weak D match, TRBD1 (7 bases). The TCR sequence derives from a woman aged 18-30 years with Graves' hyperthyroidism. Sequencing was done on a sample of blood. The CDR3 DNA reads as TGTGCCAGCAGTGAGACAGGGAGGTCCTACGGGCAGTACTTC. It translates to CASSETGRSYGQYF. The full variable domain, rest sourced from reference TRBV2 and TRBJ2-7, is EPEVTQTPSHQVTQMGQEVILRCVPISNHLYFYWYRQILGQKVEFLVSFYNNEISEKSEIFDDQFSVERPDGSNFTLKIRSTKLEDSAMYFCASSETGRSYGQYFGPGTRLTVT.